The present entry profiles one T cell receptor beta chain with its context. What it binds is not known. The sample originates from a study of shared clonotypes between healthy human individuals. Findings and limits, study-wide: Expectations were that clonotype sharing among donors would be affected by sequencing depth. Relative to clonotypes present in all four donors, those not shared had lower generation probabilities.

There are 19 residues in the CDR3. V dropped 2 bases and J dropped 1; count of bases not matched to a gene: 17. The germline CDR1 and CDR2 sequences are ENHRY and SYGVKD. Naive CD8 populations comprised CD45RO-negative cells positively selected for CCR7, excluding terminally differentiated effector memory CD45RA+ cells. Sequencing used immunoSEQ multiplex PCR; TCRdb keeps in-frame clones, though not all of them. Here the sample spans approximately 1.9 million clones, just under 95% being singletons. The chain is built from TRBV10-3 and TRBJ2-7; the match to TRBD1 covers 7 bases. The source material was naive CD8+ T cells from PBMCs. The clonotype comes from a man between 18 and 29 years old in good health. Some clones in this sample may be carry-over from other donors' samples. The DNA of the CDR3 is TGTGCCATCAGTGAGCGGGAATACACAGGGGATTATAGGTCCTACGAGCAGTACTTC. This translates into CAISEREYTGDYRSYEQYF.